Given below is one T cell receptor beta chain in context. Antigen specificity is unknown. These data come from a study of T cell responses to AZD1222 COVID-19 vaccine. Study-level results: The study identified only five to seven AZD1222 recipients as seropositive at baseline. A mostly white British donor set with more females was recruited, and clonal diversity was possibly underestimated.

Sequenced by immunoSEQ multiplex PCR; TCRdb stores in-frame clones only, minus some. The sample yields approximately 150,000 clones, 75% to 95% seen once. Sequenced here: peripheral blood, sampled on day 0 of AZD1222 vaccination. This TCR was recovered from an adult in good health.

DNA of the CDR3: TGTGCCAGCACCGGATCGCTAGCCGGTGAGCAGTTCTTC. Encoded protein: CASTGSLAGEQFF. The chain employs TRBV11-3 and TRBJ2-1; the D gene is possibly TRBD2 (5 bases). V was shortened by 7 bases and J by 9 bases, with 16 bases between the two germline ends. The CDR3 consists of 13 residues. The germline gives CDR1 SGHNT, CDR2 YENEEA.